Listed below are T cell receptor beta chains from one sample, sequenced in a study of PD-1 blockade in classical Hodgkin lymphoma. Profiling relied on immunoSEQ multiplex PCR, and the TCRdb table lists in-frame clones only, not all of them. The data hold more than 35,000 clones, with 60% to 85% observed a single time. This specimen consisted of peripheral blood mononuclear cells (PBMCs), obtained at baseline. These receptors all come from a human donor with classical Hodgkin lymphoma. CDR3s include the opening cysteine and the closing phenylalanine or tryptophan. The order of the fields is J gene, V gene, D gene, CDR3 protein. The D gene is left open where the match is weak.

>TRBJ2-5|TRBV2|NA
CASKLEGAVETQYF
>TRBJ2-3|TRBV7-6|NA
CASSLAPQGSTDTQYF
>TRBJ1-2|TRBV7-2|TRBD1
CASSLAGGQLGYTF
>TRBJ2-2|TRBV5-1|NA
CASSYGAGELFF
>TRBJ2-1|TRBV4-1|TRBD2
CASSQLAGEMDEQFF
>TRBJ2-1|TRBV6-6|NA
CASSWALSSYNEQFF
>TRBJ2-2|TRBV6-1|NA
CASRPGTAPGELFF
>TRBJ2-7|TRBV29-1|TRBD1
CSVDNRDRAGPEQYF
>TRBJ1-1|TRBV9|NA
CASSVTPHKNTEAFF
>TRBJ1-1|TRBV6-6|NA
CASSYSNPAMNTEAFF
>TRBJ1-1|TRBV28|NA
CASSGEGQPNTEAFF
>NA|TRBV9|NA
CASSPRPTPYEQYF
>TRBJ2-7|TRBV28|NA
CASSFQSPGEQYF
>TRBJ2-5|TRBV6-5|TRBD2
CASRAGVQETQYF
>TRBJ2-7|TRBV27|NA
CASSTSGQGGYEQYF
>TRBJ2-3|TRBV27|NA
CASSLPLTDTQYF
>TRBJ2-1|TRBV6-1|NA
CASSEGPSEQFF
>TRBJ1-1|TRBV4-3|NA
CASSHSPGEYTEAFF
>TRBJ1-2|TRBV28|NA
CASSFSGHRGYGYTF
>TRBJ2-2|TRBV19|TRBD2
CASSIEGLENTGELFF
>TRBJ2-2|TRBV4-3|NA
CASRLSVTNTGELFF
>TRBJ1-2|TRBV7-8|TRBD1
CASTLGQGALAYYGYTF
>TRBJ1-1|TRBV4-1|NA
CASSQDWGAYTEAFF
>TRBJ1-2|TRBV7-5|NA
CARSFTPALERYGYTF
>TRBJ2-7|TRBV1|NA
CTSSFRTSRAAESYEQYF
>TRBJ2-2|TRBV29-1|NA
CSAGGRGAGELFF
>TRBJ2-2|TRBV9|NA
CASSPTSRGRNTGELFF
>TRBJ2-7|TRBV6-1|NA
CASRISYEQYF
>TRBJ1-1|TRBV6-5|TRBD1
CASSYSHRGQAFF
>TRBJ1-2|TRBV25-1|NA
CASSENGGPGRYTF
>TRBJ2-7|TRBV5-8|TRBD2
CASSIMGGSSYEQYF
>TRBJ2-2|TRBV4-2|NA
CASSQGQINTGELFF
>TRBJ2-1|TRBV13|TRBD2
CASSLALLTSGTHNEQFF
>TRBJ1-2|TRBV28|TRBD1
CASRGTELNYGYTF
>TRBJ2-7|TRBV10-3|NA
CATALDDRTGYEQYF
>TRBJ2-3|TRBV29-1|TRBD2
CSVEASGITDTQYF
>TRBJ2-5|TRBV4-1|TRBD1
CASSRTGFQETQYF
>TRBJ2-3|TRBV6-5|TRBD2
CASSLGPSGTQYF
>TRBJ2-1|TRBV11-2|NA
CASSLGRGGYQQFF
>TRBJ2-7|TRBV5-1|TRBD2
CASSLLAGDNEQYF
>TRBJ1-2|TRBV7-2|NA
CASSRTTGFGYTF
>TRBJ2-5|TRBV4-2|NA
CASSQVNEETQYF